This is a list of T cell receptor beta chains from one sample in a study of cytomegalovirus exposure and HLA in healthy donors. Profiling relied on immunoSEQ multiplex PCR, and the TCRdb table lists in-frame clones only, not all of them. The data hold some 110,000 clones, with around three quarters observed a single time. Sequencing was performed on PBMCs. These receptor sequences come from a man between 50 and 59 years old in good health and CMV-seropositive. CDR3s include the opening cysteine and the closing phenylalanine or tryptophan. Each record gives: clone size, D gene, V gene, J gene, CDR3 protein, CDR3 DNA. The D gene is left open where the match is weak. Only part of the rows carry a size: once, few, many, or a class if the clone is expanded.

>-|-|TRBV6-4|TRBJ1-1
CASSVERNTEAFF
TGTGCCAGCAGTGTCGAGAGGAACACTGAAGCTTTCTTT
>-|TRBD2|TRBV15|TRBJ2-2
CATTKAGENTGELFF
TGTGCCACCACCAAAGCGGGGGAGAACACCGGGGAGCTGTTTTTT
>-|-|TRBV30|TRBJ1-6
CAWSVSVYNSPLHF
TGTGCCTGGAGTGTCTCAGTCTATAATTCACCCCTCCACTTT
>-|TRBD1|TRBV10-3|TRBJ2-2
CASSTGTVNTGELFF
TGTGCCTCGAGTACCGGGACAGTGAACACCGGGGAGCTGTTTTTT
>once|-|TRBV2|TRBJ2-5
CASSVRGKGTQYF
TGTGCCAGCAGTGTACGGGGGAAGGGGACCCAGTACTTC
>-|-|TRBV19|TRBJ2-7
CASSIGDNQYF
TGTGCCAGTAGTATAGGAGACAATCAGTACTTC
>once|-|TRBV7-9|TRBJ1-3
CASSKQGGGNTIYF
TGTGCCAGCAGCAAACAGGGTGGTGGAAACACCATATATTTT
>-|-|TRBV18|TRBJ1-6
CASSQFSGDSPLHF
TGTGCCAGCTCACAATTCTCAGGGGATTCACCCCTCCACTTT
>-|-|TRBV11-2|TRBJ2-7
CASSQERGGYYEQYF
TGTGCCAGCAGCCAGGAAAGGGGGGGATACTACGAGCAGTACTTC
>-|-|TRBV6-1|TRBJ2-3
CASSLRLFTDTQYF
TGTGCCAGCAGTCTCAGACTTTTTACAGATACGCAGTATTTT
>-|-|TRBV4-1|TRBJ1-5
CASSQAQDTQGNQPQHF
TGCGCCAGCAGCCAGGCACAGGACACCCAAGGCAATCAGCCCCAGCATTTT
>-|-|TRBV6-5|TRBJ1-2
CASSGPGLDYGYTF
TGTGCCAGCAGTGGGCCGGGACTCGACTATGGCTACACCTTC
>-|-|TRBV18|TRBJ2-7
CASSPRDIMFYEQYF
TGTGCCAGCTCACCACGGGACATAATGTTCTACGAGCAGTACTTC
>-|TRBD1|TRBV9|TRBJ1-6
CASSAAGQGGVGSYNSPLHF
TGTGCCAGCAGCGCTGCAGGACAGGGAGGGGTAGGCTCCTATAATTCACCCCTCCACTTT
>-|TRBD1|TRBV14|TRBJ1-2
CASSPRMVGGEDGYTF
TGTGCCAGCAGCCCCAGGATGGTAGGGGGCGAGGATGGCTACACCTTC
>-|TRBD2|TRBV28|TRBJ2-5
CASSLTSGQETQYF
TGTGCCAGCAGTTTGACTAGCGGCCAAGAGACCCAGTACTTC
>-|TRBD2|TRBV15|TRBJ2-1
CASRSTSGGQYNEQFF
TGTGCCAGCCGATCGACTAGCGGGGGGCAATACAATGAGCAGTTCTTC
>once|TRBD1|TRBV19|TRBJ1-2
CASSRRDRDYGYTF
TGTGCCAGTAGTCGCCGGGACAGGGACTATGGCTACACCTTC
>-|-|TRBV5-1|TRBJ2-3
CASSLGGTSTDTQYF
TGCGCCAGCAGCTTGGGGGGGACTAGCACAGATACGCAGTATTTT
>-|-|TRBV5-1|TRBJ2-7
CASTSGSRRDEQYF
TGCGCCAGCACCTCAGGGTCCCGACGCGACGAGCAGTACTTC
>-|-|TRBV7-7|TRBJ2-1
CASSPGGGAANEQFF
TGTGCCAGCAGCCCCGGAGGGGGCGCGGCCAATGAGCAGTTCTTC
>-|TRBD1|TRBV11-2|TRBJ2-2
CASSLQGAGYGELFF
TGTGCCAGCAGCTTACAGGGGGCCGGGTACGGGGAGCTGTTTTTT
>-|TRBD1|TRBV5-4|TRBJ1-2
CASSLKGQGAKGYTF
TGTGCCAGCAGCTTGAAGGGACAGGGGGCGAAGGGCTACACCTTC
>-|TRBD2|TRBV19|TRBJ2-7
CASSLGLAALWEQYF
TGTGCCAGTAGTTTGGGACTAGCGGCTCTTTGGGAGCAGTACTTC
>few|-|TRBV18|TRBJ2-3
CASSPLEGKGTDTQYF
TGTGCCAGCTCACCACTGGAGGGAAAGGGCACAGATACGCAGTATTTT
>-|-|TRBV11-2|TRBJ1-1
CASSFRMNTEAFF
TGTGCCAGCAGCTTCAGGATGAACACTGAAGCTTTCTTT
>-|-|TRBV30|TRBJ2-5
CAWSVRGAMGREQYF
TGTGCCTGGAGTGTACGAGGGGCAATGGGTCGGGAGCAGTACTTC
>-|TRBD2|TRBV4-1|TRBJ2-5
CASSQPGLAEETQYF
TGCGCCAGCAGCCAACCGGGACTAGCGGAAGAGACCCAGTACTTC
>-|-|TRBV30|TRBJ2-7
CAWSVGGVQYF
TGTGCCTGGAGTGTAGGGGGGGTGCAGTACTTC
>-|-|TRBV7-2|TRBJ2-5
CASSLTQAGTQYF
TGTGCCAGCAGCTTAACCCAAGCCGGGACCCAGTACTTC
>-|-|TRBV6-5|TRBJ1-2
CASSRGSGVFYGYTF
TGTGCCAGCAGTAGGGGTTCGGGAGTGTTCTATGGCTACACCTTC
>-|-|TRBV30|TRBJ1-1
CAWSLKRVDGAFF
TGTGCCTGGAGTCTTAAACGGGTCGACGGAGCATTCTTT
>few|-|TRBV12-5|TRBJ1-1
CASRPGNMNTEAFF
TGTGCTAGTCGTCCGGGTAACATGAACACTGAAGCTTTCTTT
>-|TRBD1|TRBV19|TRBJ1-3
CASTPDRGIGNTIYF
TGTGCCAGTACCCCCGACAGGGGAATTGGAAACACCATATATTTT
>-|-|TRBV6-6|TRBJ1-3
CASSYMSSGNTIYF
TGTGCCAGCAGTTACATGAGCTCTGGAAACACCATATATTTT
>medium-sized|-|TRBV28|TRBJ1-1
CASSPALRSTEAFF
TGTGCCAGCAGCCCGGCCCTAAGGAGCACTGAAGCTTTCTTT
>-|TRBD1|TRBV9|TRBJ1-1
CASSETGANTEAFF
TGTGCCAGCAGCGAGACAGGGGCGAACACTGAAGCTTTCTTT
>-|-|TRBV15|TRBJ2-5
CATSRELRSQETQYF
TGTGCCACCAGCAGGGAGCTACGTTCCCAAGAGACCCAGTACTTC